This T cell receptor (beta chain) was identified during a study of T cell responses to AZD1222 COVID-19 vaccine. Measured with immunoSEQ multiplex PCR; TCRdb has only the in-frame clones, and not every one. The table includes around 110,000 clones, 85% to 90% detected once. V was pared by 5 bases and J by 6 bases, with 8 bases between. The length of the CDR3 is 12 residues. Germline V gene sequence: CDR1 SNHLY, CDR2 FYNNEI. This clonotype was obtained from an adult in good health. Specimen: peripheral blood, collected on day 0 of AZD1222 vaccination. This rearrangement joins TRBV2 to TRBJ1-5; D possibly corresponds to TRBD1 (6 bases). CDR3 protein: CASSSQGQPQHF. In nucleotides, the CDR3 is TGTGCCAGCAGTTCACAGGGTCAGCCCCAGCATTTT.